The rows below give T cell receptor beta chains drawn from one sample of a study of cytomegalovirus exposure and HLA in healthy donors. TCRdb's table, derived via immunoSEQ multiplex PCR, lists solely in-frame clones and lacks some. In the table there are 90,000 to 150,000 clones, around 68% of which are singletons. What was sequenced was PBMCs. Every receptor here comes from a woman aged 50 to 65 in good health and CMV-seropositive. Each CDR3 is given with its conserved first and last residue. The order of the fields is V gene, J gene, clone size, D gene, CDR3 DNA, CDR3 protein. D genes are given only for firm matches. For some rows the clone size is stated as once, few or many, or as a class when expanded; others skip it.

v_call: TRBV7-2; j_call: TRBJ1-5; clone_size: NA; d_call: TRBD1; cdr3_nt: TGTGCCAGCAGCACCACACAGGGGGTTGGACCCCAGCATTTT; cdr3_aa: CASSTTQGVGPQHF
v_call: TRBV5-6; j_call: TRBJ1-1; clone_size: NA; d_call: NA; cdr3_nt: TGTGCCAGCAGCTTGGACAGCGCGGGGGCTTTCTTT; cdr3_aa: CASSLDSAGAFF
v_call: TRBV29-1; j_call: TRBJ2-2; clone_size: NA; d_call: TRBD1; cdr3_nt: TGCAGCGCTCGTTCCAGCGAGGGGGCTACCGGGGAGCTGTTTTTT; cdr3_aa: CSARSSEGATGELFF
v_call: TRBV27; j_call: TRBJ1-2; clone_size: few; d_call: TRBD1; cdr3_nt: TGTGCCAGCAGTGCGACAGGGGGCGACGACTATGGCTACACCTTC; cdr3_aa: CASSATGGDDYGYTF
v_call: TRBV4-3; j_call: TRBJ1-1; clone_size: NA; d_call: TRBD1; cdr3_nt: TGCGCCAGCAGCCAGGAGACAGGGTATAACACTGAAGCTTTCTTT; cdr3_aa: CASSQETGYNTEAFF
v_call: TRBV10-3; j_call: TRBJ2-5; clone_size: NA; d_call: NA; cdr3_nt: TGTGCCATCAGTGAAGGGAGAACTCAAGAGACCCAGTACTTC; cdr3_aa: CAISEGRTQETQYF
v_call: TRBV4-2; j_call: TRBJ2-7; clone_size: NA; d_call: TRBD1; cdr3_nt: TGTGCCAGCAGCCCCCGGGGGGACAGGGAGGACTACGAGCAGTACTTC; cdr3_aa: CASSPRGDREDYEQYF
v_call: TRBV13; j_call: TRBJ1-1; clone_size: NA; d_call: NA; cdr3_nt: TGTGCCAGCAGCAAGGGACTCATGAACACTGAAGCTTTCTTT; cdr3_aa: CASSKGLMNTEAFF
v_call: TRBV6-4; j_call: TRBJ1-2; clone_size: NA; d_call: TRBD1; cdr3_nt: TGTGCCAGCAGGAGGGCGACAGGGGACTATGGCTACACCTTC; cdr3_aa: CASRRATGDYGYTF
v_call: TRBV19; j_call: TRBJ2-3; clone_size: NA; d_call: TRBD1; cdr3_nt: TGTGCCAGTAGTATGCCGGGACAGGGGGCGGCAGATACGCAGTATTTT; cdr3_aa: CASSMPGQGAADTQYF
v_call: TRBV6-5; j_call: TRBJ2-7; clone_size: NA; d_call: NA; cdr3_nt: TGTGCCAGCAGTTACGGGGGGGCCGCCTACGAGCAGTACTTC; cdr3_aa: CASSYGGAAYEQYF
v_call: TRBV9; j_call: TRBJ2-3; clone_size: NA; d_call: TRBD2; cdr3_nt: TGTGCCAGCAGCGCAACTAGCGGGAGATCGGATACGCAGTATTTT; cdr3_aa: CASSATSGRSDTQYF
v_call: TRBV7-2; j_call: TRBJ1-1; clone_size: NA; d_call: TRBD1; cdr3_nt: TGTGCCAGCAGCTTAAGGGCAGGGGGGAATTCTGGAGCTTTCTTT; cdr3_aa: CASSLRAGGNSGAFF
v_call: TRBV2; j_call: TRBJ2-6; clone_size: NA; d_call: NA; cdr3_nt: TGTGCCAGTACCCCTATACCCTCTGGGGCCAACGTCCTGACTTTC; cdr3_aa: CASTPIPSGANVLTF
v_call: TRBV7-5; j_call: TRBJ2-7; clone_size: NA; d_call: NA; cdr3_nt: TGTGTCAGAAGCCGATCTACCTACGAGCAGTACTTC; cdr3_aa: CVRSRSTYEQYF
v_call: TRBV28; j_call: TRBJ1-2; clone_size: few; d_call: NA; cdr3_nt: TGTGCCAGCAGTTTTGGGTCGGGGAACAGCGGCTACACCTTC; cdr3_aa: CASSFGSGNSGYTF
v_call: TRBV6-1; j_call: TRBJ2-5; clone_size: NA; d_call: NA; cdr3_nt: TGTGCCAGTACTTGGACAGCGGCCCTGGAGACCCAGTACTTC; cdr3_aa: CASTWTAALETQYF
v_call: TRBV7-9; j_call: TRBJ2-7; clone_size: NA; d_call: NA; cdr3_nt: TGTGCCAGCATTAAAGGGGGATCCTACGAGCAGTACTTC; cdr3_aa: CASIKGGSYEQYF
v_call: TRBV10-3; j_call: TRBJ2-1; clone_size: NA; d_call: NA; cdr3_nt: TGTGCCATCAGTGAGTCGAACAATCTTGAGCAGTTCTTC; cdr3_aa: CAISESNNLEQFF